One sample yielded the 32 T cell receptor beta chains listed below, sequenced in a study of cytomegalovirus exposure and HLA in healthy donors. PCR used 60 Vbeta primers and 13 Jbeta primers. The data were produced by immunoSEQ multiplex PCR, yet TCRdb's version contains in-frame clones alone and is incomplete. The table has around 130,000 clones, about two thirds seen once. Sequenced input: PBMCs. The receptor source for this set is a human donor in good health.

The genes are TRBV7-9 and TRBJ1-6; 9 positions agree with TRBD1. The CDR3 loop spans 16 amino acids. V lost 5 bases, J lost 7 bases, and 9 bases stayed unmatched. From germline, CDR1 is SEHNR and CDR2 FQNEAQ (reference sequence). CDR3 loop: CASSAPRGTGNSPLHF. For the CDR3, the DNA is TGTGCCAGCAGCGCCCCCCGCGGGACAGGGAATTCACCCCTCCACTTT.

Here the CDR3 reads CASSQDRGETQYF. DNA for the CDR3: TGCGCCAGCAGCCAAGACAGGGGGGAGACCCAGTACTTC. This rearrangement joins TRBV4-3 to TRBJ2-5, with 7 bases lining up with TRBD1. Per germline, CDR1 LGHNA and CDR2 YSLEER. The V gene end was trimmed by 0 bases and the J gene end by 5 bases; junction bases not matched to a gene: 0. The CDR3 extends over 13 amino acids.

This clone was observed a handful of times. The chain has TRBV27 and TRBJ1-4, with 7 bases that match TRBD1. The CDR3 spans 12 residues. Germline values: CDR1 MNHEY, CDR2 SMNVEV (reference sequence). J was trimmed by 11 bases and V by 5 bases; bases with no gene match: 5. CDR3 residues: CASSTFRGKLFF. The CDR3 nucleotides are TGTGCCAGCAGTACCTTCAGGGGGAAACTGTTTTTT.

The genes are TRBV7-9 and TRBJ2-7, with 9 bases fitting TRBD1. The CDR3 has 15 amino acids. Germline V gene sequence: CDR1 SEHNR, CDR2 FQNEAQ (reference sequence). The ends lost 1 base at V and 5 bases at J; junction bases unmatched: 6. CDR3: CASSLGGTGSHEQYF. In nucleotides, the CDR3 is TGTGCCAGCAGCTTAGGAGGGACAGGGAGCCACGAGCAGTACTTC.

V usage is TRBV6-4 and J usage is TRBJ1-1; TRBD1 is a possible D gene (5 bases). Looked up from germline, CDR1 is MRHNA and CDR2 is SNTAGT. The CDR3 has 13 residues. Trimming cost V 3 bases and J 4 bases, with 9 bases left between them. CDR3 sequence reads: CASSEMGGTEAFF. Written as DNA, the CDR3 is TGTGCCAGCAGTGAGATGGGGGGCACTGAAGCTTTCTTT.

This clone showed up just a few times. The CDR3 coding sequence is TGTGCCAGCAGCTTGGTCCAGGGCGGGAGCCACTATGGCTACACCTTC. Translation gives CASSLVQGGSHYGYTF. The chain carries TRBV7-3 and TRBJ1-2; a weak D match, TRBD1 (5 bases). Germline CDR1 is SGHTA and CDR2 is FQGTGA. The CDR3 is 16 amino acids. Trimming removed 3 bases from V and 3 bases from J, with 17 bases in between.

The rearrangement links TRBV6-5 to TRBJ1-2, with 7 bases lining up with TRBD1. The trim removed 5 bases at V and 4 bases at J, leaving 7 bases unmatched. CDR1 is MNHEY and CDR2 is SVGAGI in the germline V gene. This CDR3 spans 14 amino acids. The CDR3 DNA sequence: TGTGCCAGCAGTAAAACAGGGGCCGGCTATGGCTACACCTTC. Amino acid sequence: CASSKTGAGYGYTF.

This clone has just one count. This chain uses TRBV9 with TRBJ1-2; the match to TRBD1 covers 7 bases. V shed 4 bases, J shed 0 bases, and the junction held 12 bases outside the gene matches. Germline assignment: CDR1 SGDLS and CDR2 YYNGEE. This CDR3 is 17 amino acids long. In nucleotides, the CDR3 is TGTGCCAGCAGCCAAGGGGCAGGGGGTTCGCCTAACTATGGCTACACCTTC. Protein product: CASSQGAGGSPNYGYTF.

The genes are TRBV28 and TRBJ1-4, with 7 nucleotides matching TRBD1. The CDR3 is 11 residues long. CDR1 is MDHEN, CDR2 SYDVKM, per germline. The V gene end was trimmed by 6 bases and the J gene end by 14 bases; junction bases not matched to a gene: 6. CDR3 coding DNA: TGTGCCAGCAGCAGTGGGACAGAGCTGTTTTTT. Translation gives CASSSGTELFF. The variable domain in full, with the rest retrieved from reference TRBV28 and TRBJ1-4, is DVKVTQSSRYLVKRTGEKVFLECVQDMDHENMFWYRQDPGLGLRLIYFSYDVKMKEKGDIPEGYSVSREKKERFSLILESASTNQTSMYLCASSSGTELFFGSGTQLSVL.

In DNA, the CDR3 is TGCGCCAGCAGCTTGGGACAGGGGGCGATGGCGAACACTGAAGCTTTCTTT. Amino acid sequence: CASSLGQGAMANTEAFF. The chain links TRBV5-1 to TRBJ1-1, with 10 bases matching TRBD1. The CDR3 contains 17 residues. Germline values: CDR1 SGHRS, CDR2 YFSETQ. The trim removed 0 bases at V and 1 base at J, leaving 6 bases unmatched.

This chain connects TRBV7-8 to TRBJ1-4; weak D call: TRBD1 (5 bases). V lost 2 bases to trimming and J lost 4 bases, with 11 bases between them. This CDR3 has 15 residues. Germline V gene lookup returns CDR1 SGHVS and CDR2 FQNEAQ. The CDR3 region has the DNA TGTGCCAGCAGCTTATGGGGGGGGAGTAATGAAAAACTGTTTTTT. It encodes CASSLWGGSNEKLFF.

For the CDR3, the DNA is TGTGCCAGCCGTCCAGGACTAGCGGGGGCATACAATGAGCAGTTCTTC. Protein sequence: CASRPGLAGAYNEQFF. The genes are TRBV9 and TRBJ2-1, with 13 bases matching TRBD2. J lost 4 bases, V lost 7 bases, and 8 bases had no gene match. Germline V gives CDR1 SGDLS, CDR2 YYNGEE. The CDR3 sequence is 16 residues long. The full variable domain, with the rest looked up from reference TRBV9 and TRBJ2-1, is DSGVTQTPKHLITATGQRVTLRCSPRSGDLSVYWYQQSLDQGLQFLIQYYNGEERAKGNILERFSAQQFPDLHSELNLSSLELGDSALYFCASRPGLAGAYNEQFFGPGTRLTVL.

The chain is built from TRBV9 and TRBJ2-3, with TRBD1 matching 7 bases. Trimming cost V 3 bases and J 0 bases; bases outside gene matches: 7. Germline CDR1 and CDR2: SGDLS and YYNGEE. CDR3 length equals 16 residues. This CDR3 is CASSARDRPSTDTQYF. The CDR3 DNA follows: TGTGCCAGCAGCGCCCGGGACAGACCTAGCACAGATACGCAGTATTTT.

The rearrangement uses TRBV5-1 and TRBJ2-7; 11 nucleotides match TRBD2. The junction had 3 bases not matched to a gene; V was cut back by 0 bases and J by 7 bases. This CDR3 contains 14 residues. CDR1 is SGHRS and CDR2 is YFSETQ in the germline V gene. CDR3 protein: CASSLAPSGGEQYF. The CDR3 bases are TGCGCCAGCAGCTTGGCCCCTAGCGGGGGGGAGCAGTACTTC.

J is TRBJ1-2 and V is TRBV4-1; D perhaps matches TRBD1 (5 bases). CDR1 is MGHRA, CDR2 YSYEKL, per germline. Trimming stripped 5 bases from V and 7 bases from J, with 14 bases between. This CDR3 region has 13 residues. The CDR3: CASSAGQLIGYTF. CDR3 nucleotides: TGCGCCAGCAGCGCTGGACAACTGATTGGCTACACCTTC.

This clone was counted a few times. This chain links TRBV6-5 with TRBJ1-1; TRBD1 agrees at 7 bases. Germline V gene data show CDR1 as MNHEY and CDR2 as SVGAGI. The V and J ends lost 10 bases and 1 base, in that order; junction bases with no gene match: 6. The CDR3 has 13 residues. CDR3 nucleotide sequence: TGTGCCACCAAGGGGGCAGGGAACACTGAAGCTTTCTTT. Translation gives CATKGAGNTEAFF.

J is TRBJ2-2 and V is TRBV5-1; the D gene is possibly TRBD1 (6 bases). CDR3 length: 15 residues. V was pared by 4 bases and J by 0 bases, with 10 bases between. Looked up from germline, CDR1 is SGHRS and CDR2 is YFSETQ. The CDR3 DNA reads TGCGCCAGCAGCCCCGCAGGGGCGAACACCGGGGAGCTGTTTTTT. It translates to CASSPAGANTGELFF.

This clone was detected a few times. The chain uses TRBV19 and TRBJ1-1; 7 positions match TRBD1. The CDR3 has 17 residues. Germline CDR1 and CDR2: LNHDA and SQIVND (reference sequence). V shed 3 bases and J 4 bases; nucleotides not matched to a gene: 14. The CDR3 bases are TGTGCCAGTAGTATGCCCCGCGGGACAGTCTTGAGCACTGAAGCTTTCTTT. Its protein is CASSMPRGTVLSTEAFF.

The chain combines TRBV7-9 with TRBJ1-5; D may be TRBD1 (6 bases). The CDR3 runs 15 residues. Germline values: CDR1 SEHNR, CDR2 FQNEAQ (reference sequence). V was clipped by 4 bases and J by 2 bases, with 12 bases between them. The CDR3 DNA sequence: TGTGCCAGCAGCTCTACAGGGTCTGGCAATCAGCCCCAGCATTTT. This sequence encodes CASSSTGSGNQPQHF.

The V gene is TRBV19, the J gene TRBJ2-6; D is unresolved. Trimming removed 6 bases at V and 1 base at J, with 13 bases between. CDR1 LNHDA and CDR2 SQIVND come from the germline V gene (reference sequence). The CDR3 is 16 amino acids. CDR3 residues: CASRQPPGSGANVLTF. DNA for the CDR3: TGTGCCAGTAGACAACCTCCAGGATCTGGGGCCAACGTCCTGACTTTC.

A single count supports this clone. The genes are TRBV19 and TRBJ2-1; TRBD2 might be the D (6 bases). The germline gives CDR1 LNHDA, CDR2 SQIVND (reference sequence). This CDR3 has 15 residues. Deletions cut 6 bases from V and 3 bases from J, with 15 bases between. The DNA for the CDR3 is TGTGCCAGTAGCCTTACTAGCCAGGGCTACAATGAGCAGTTCTTC. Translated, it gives CASSLTSQGYNEQFF.

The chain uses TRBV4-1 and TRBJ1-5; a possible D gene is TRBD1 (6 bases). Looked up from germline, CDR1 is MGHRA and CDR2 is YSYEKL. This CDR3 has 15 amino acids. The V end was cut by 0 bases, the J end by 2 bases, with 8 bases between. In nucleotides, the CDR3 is TGCGCCAGCAGCCAAGAAGGGGGTCGCAATCAGCCCCAGCATTTT. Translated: CASSQEGGRNQPQHF.

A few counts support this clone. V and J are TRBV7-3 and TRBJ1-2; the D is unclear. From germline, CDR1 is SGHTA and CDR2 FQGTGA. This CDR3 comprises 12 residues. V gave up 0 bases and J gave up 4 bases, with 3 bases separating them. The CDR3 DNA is TGTGCCAGCAGCTTAACCGGCTATGGCTACACCTTC. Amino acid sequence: CASSLTGYGYTF.

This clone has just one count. The CDR3 nucleotides read TGTGCCAGCAGTATTCTAGGGGGAGAGACCCAGTACTTC. As protein: CASSILGGETQYF. The chain links TRBV7-9 to TRBJ2-5, with D possibly TRBD1 on 6 matching bases. The CDR3 has 13 residues. Germline V gives CDR1 SEHNR, CDR2 FQNEAQ (reference sequence). V was clipped by 6 bases and J by 4 bases, with 12 bases between them.

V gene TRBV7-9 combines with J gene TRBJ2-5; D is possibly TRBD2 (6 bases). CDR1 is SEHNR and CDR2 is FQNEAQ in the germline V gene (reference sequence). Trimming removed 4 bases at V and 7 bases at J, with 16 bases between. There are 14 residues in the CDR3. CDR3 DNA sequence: TGTGCCAGCAGCTCCTTAGCGGTCTCGGGGACCCAGTACTTC. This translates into CASSSLAVSGTQYF.

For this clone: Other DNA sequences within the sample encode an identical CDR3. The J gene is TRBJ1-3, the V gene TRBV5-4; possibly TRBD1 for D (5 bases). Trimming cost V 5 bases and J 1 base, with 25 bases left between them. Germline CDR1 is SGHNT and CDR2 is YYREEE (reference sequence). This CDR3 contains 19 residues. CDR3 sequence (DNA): TGTGCCAGCAGTCCGGATCAGGACCGTAAAAGGGGATCTGGAAACACCATATATTTT. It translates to CASSPDQDRKRGSGNTIYF.

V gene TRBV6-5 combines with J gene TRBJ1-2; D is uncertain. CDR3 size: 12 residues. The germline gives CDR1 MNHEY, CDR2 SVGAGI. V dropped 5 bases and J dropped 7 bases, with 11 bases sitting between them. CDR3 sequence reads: CASSQQAGGYTF. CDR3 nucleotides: TGTGCCAGCAGTCAACAAGCGGGTGGCTACACCTTC.

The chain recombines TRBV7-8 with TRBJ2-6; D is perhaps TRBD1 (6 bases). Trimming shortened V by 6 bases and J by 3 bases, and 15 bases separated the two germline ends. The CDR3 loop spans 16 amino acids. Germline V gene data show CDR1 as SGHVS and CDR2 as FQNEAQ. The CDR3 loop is CASRRTGSDGANVLTF. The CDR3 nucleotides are TGTGCCAGCAGGCGTACAGGGAGTGATGGGGCCAACGTCCTGACTTTC.

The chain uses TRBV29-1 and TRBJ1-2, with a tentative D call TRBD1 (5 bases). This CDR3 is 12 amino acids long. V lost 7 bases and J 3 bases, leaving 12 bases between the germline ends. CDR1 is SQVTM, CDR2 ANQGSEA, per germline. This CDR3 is CSAEAGDYGYTF. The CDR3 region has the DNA TGCAGCGCCGAGGCGGGGGACTATGGCTACACCTTC.

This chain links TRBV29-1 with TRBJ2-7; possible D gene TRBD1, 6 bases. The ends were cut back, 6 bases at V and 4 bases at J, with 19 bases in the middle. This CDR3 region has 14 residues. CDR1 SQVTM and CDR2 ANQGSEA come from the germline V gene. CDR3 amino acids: CSVRAGFQGYEQYF. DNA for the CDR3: TGCAGCGTGAGAGCCGGGTTTCAGGGGTACGAGCAGTACTTC.

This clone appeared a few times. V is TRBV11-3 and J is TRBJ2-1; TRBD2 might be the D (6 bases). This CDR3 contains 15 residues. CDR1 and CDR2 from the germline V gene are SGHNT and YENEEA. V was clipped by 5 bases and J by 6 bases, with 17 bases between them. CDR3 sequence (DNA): TGTGCCAGCAGCCCCGGGACTCCCAGAATCAATGAGCAGTTCTTC. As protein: CASSPGTPRINEQFF.

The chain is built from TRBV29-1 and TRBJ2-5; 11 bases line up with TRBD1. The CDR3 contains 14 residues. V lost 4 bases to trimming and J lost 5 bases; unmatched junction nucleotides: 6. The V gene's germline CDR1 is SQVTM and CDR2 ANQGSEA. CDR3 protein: CSVVRTGGLETQYF. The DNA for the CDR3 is TGCAGCGTTGTAAGGACAGGGGGCTTGGAGACCCAGTACTTC.